This T cell receptor (beta chain) comes out of a study of blood T cell repertoires in COVID-19. Germline CDR1 is SGHDT and CDR2 is YYEEEE. The ends were cut back, 4 bases at V and 4 bases at J, with 11 bases in the middle. The CDR3 contains 14 residues. Sequencing used immunoSEQ multiplex PCR; TCRdb keeps in-frame clones, though not all of them. The sample has 380,000 or so clones, around 88% seen once; the top ten hold roughly 7.1%. The V gene is TRBV5-6, the J gene TRBJ1-4, with D maybe TRBD1 (6 bases). This clonotype originated in a woman between 55 and 75 years old with COVID-19, enrolled during active disease. The sample consisted of peripheral blood. DNA of the CDR3: TGTGCCAGCAGCCCCAGGGGCCTTAATGAAAAACTGTTTTTT. Its translation: CASSPRGLNEKLFF.